The rows below give T cell receptor beta chains drawn from one sample of a study of T cell repertoires in cytomegalovirus infection. No antigen is known for these receptors. Via MiXCR, TCRdb re-called the reads, giving one row per CDR3 protein. The repertoire holds 50,000 to 60,000 distinct CDR3 sequences, with roughly a fifth as singletons. The input for sequencing was CD8+ T cells from cultured PBMCs, taken from culture after CMV antigen stimulation. Source of these receptors: a human donor in good health (CMV status not recorded). Some clones in this sample may be carry-over from other donors' samples. Each CDR3 is given with its conserved first and last residue. A D gene is named only where the DNA matches it firmly. The size field is filled for only some rows; it gives once, few, many or a size class.

j_call | v_call | clone_size | d_call | cdr3_aa | cdr3_nt
TRBJ2-5 | TRBV3-1 | . | . | CASSQEMGRSQETQYF | TGTGCCAGCAGCCAAGAGATGGGCAGGTCTCAAGAGACCCAGTACTTC
TRBJ2-1 | TRBV6-1 | few | TRBD2 | CASSDSGGVYNEQFF | TGTGCCAGCAGTGATAGCGGGGGAGTGTACAATGAGCAGTTCTTC
TRBJ2-3 | TRBV12-3/TRBV12-4 | many | TRBD2 | CASSYTSGGDTQYF | TGTGCCAGCAGTTACACTAGCGGGGGAGATACGCAGTATTTT
TRBJ2-1 | TRBV19 | . | . | CASSMGSLVEQFF | TGTGCCAGTAGTATGGGATCGCTTGTAGAGCAGTTCTTC
TRBJ1-5 | TRBV6-2/TRBV6-3 | . | TRBD1 | CASGLNPDRVENQPQHF | TGTGCCAGCGGGCTTAATCCGGACAGGGTAGAGAATCAGCCCCAGCATTTT
TRBJ1-5 | TRBV4-1 | few | . | CASSQPPRNQPQHF | TGCGCCAGCAGCCAACCCCCCCGTAATCAGCCCCAGCATTTT
TRBJ1-1 | TRBV25-1 | few | . | CASKPAGHTEAFF | TGTGCCAGCAAGCCGGCAGGGCACACTGAAGCTTTCTTT
TRBJ1-1 | TRBV11-2 | . | . | CASSKWKGREEAFF | TGTGCCAGCAGCAAGTGGAAGGGGCGAGAAGAAGCTTTCTTT
TRBJ2-1 | TRBV6-5 | . | . | CASTRTASYNEQFF | TGTGCCAGCACCCGAACGGCTTCCTACAATGAGCAGTTCTTC
TRBJ1-1 | TRBV12-3/TRBV12-4 | few | . | CASSITQLNTEAFF | TGTGCCAGCAGTATCACACAGCTTAACACTGAAGCTTTCTTT
TRBJ1-2 | TRBV6-6 | few | TRBD1 | CASRMGQGNYGYTF | TGTGCCAGCAGAATGGGACAGGGGAACTATGGCTACACCTTC
TRBJ2-2 | TRBV6-2/TRBV6-3 | few | . | CASSYPTWELFF | TGTGCCAGCAGTTACCCCACCTGGGAGCTGTTTTTT
TRBJ2-7 | TRBV11-3 | . | TRBD1 | CASSLRQGHEQYF | TGTGCCAGCAGCTTAAGACAGGGCCACGAGCAGTACTTC
TRBJ2-3 | TRBV7-8 | . | . | CASSLKGVPDTQYF | TGTGCCAGCAGCTTAAAGGGGGTGCCAGATACGCAGTATTTT
TRBJ2-7 | TRBV7-2 | . | TRBD1 | CASSDRGLSYEQYF | TGTGCCAGCAGCGACAGGGGGCTTTCCTACGAGCAGTACTTC